The T cell receptor beta chain described here comes from a study of T cells after yellow fever vaccination. Overall study results and limits: Contamination of FACS-sorted repertoires by abundant clonotypes from the bulk population could occur. Post-booster reappearance was seen for most primary-vaccination clones (about 96% CD4, 75% to 90% CD8).

Germline lookup yields CDR1 SNHLY and CDR2 FYNNEI. V lost 10 bases and J 2 bases, leaving 11 bases between the germline ends. There are 12 residues in the CDR3. Conversion of TCR transcripts into cDNA relied on 5'RACE template switching, which added a universal primer site and UMIs. TCRdb analysed the 5' RACE reads with MiXCR anew, one entry per CDR3 protein. Of roughly 310,000 distinct CDR3 sequences listed, 3.6% are singletons. A word on this clonotype: Its specificity is unknown.

The sequencing here drew on PBMCs, taken on the day of the yellow fever booster vaccination. The TCR was taken from a man aged 18-30 years who received the YFV17D yellow fever vaccine. The chain couples TRBV2 to TRBJ2-5; no definite D call. CDR3 DNA sequence: TGTGCCACCGGACGGACGCAAGAGACCCAGTACTTC. Its protein product is CATGRTQETQYF.